The 5 T cell receptor beta chains reported below all come from one sample, sequenced in a study of cytomegalovirus exposure and HLA in healthy donors (dated by TCRdb to 2015 to 2018). Libraries were made using the immunoSEQ multiplex PCR assay. For the multiplex PCR, a mixture combining 60 forward primers for TCR Vbeta segments and 13 reverse primers for TCR Jbeta segments was used. Here the immuneACCESS table is served through TCRdb, limited to in-frame sequences with V and J called. Missing clones are a known gap in these copies; in checked studies unresolved V genes cover under half, and the rest lacks a known reason. Here the sample has some 180,000 clones; about 69% occur a single time. About 2.9% of the sample rests with the top ten. The sample comprised PBMCs. The source is a male donor in good health and CMV-seronegative.

The rearrangement links TRBV9 to TRBJ1-2, with D perhaps matching TRBD1 (6 bases). V lost 4 bases to trimming and J lost 2 bases, with 15 bases between them. Germline values: CDR1 SGDLS, CDR2 YYNGEE. The CDR3 runs 15 residues. The CDR3 spells CASSRSTGRNYGYTF. CDR3 DNA: TGTGCCAGCAGCCGAAGTACAGGGAGAAACTATGGCTACACCTTC.

The genes are TRBV5-1 and TRBJ1-5, with TRBD1 matching over 12 bases. There are 16 residues in the CDR3. Germline V gene sequence: CDR1 SGHRS, CDR2 YFSETQ. After removal of 4 bases from V and 7 bases from J, the junction contained 9 bases not matched to a gene. The CDR3 is CASSAGTGGTGQPQHF. The CDR3 DNA is TGCGCCAGCAGCGCCGGGACAGGGGGCACAGGGCAGCCCCAGCATTTT. The complete variable domain, with remaining parts taken from reference TRBV5-1 and TRBJ1-5, reads KAGVTQTPRYLIKTRGQQVTLSCSPISGHRSVSWYQQTPGQGLQFLFEYFSETQRNKGNFPGRFSGRQFSNSRSEMNVSTLELGDSALYLCASSAGTGGTGQPQHFGDGTRLSIL.

The chain couples TRBV6-7 to TRBJ2-1; 7 bases fit TRBD1. TRBV6-7 has ORF status, its function being uncertain. The ends lost 5 bases at V and 1 base at J; junction bases unmatched: 5. The CDR3 is 15 amino acids. CDR3 residues: CASSPRDSSYNEQFF. The CDR3 DNA follows: TGTGCCAGCAGTCCGAGGGACAGTTCCTACAATGAGCAGTTCTTC.

The genes are TRBV11-3 and TRBJ2-1, with 8 bases fitting TRBD2. Germline V lookup: CDR1 SGHNT, CDR2 YENEEA. CDR3 length equals 13 residues. The V and J ends lost 5 bases and 9 bases, in that order; junction bases with no gene match: 6. The DNA for the CDR3 is TGTGCCAGCAGCAGTAGCGGGACTGGTGAGCAGTTCTTC. Its translation: CASSSSGTGEQFF.

A remark on this clone: At the DNA level, this CDR3 is encoded by other sequences in the same sample as well. V and J are TRBV25-1 and TRBJ2-1; the match to TRBD2 covers 11 bases. CDR3 size: 15 residues. Trimming cost V 3 bases and J 3 bases; bases outside gene matches: 1. Germline V gives CDR1 MGHDK, CDR2 SYGVNS. CDR3 region: CASSEGLAVYNEQFF. CDR3 in DNA: TGTGCCAGCAGTGAGGGACTAGCGGTCTACAATGAGCAGTTCTTC.